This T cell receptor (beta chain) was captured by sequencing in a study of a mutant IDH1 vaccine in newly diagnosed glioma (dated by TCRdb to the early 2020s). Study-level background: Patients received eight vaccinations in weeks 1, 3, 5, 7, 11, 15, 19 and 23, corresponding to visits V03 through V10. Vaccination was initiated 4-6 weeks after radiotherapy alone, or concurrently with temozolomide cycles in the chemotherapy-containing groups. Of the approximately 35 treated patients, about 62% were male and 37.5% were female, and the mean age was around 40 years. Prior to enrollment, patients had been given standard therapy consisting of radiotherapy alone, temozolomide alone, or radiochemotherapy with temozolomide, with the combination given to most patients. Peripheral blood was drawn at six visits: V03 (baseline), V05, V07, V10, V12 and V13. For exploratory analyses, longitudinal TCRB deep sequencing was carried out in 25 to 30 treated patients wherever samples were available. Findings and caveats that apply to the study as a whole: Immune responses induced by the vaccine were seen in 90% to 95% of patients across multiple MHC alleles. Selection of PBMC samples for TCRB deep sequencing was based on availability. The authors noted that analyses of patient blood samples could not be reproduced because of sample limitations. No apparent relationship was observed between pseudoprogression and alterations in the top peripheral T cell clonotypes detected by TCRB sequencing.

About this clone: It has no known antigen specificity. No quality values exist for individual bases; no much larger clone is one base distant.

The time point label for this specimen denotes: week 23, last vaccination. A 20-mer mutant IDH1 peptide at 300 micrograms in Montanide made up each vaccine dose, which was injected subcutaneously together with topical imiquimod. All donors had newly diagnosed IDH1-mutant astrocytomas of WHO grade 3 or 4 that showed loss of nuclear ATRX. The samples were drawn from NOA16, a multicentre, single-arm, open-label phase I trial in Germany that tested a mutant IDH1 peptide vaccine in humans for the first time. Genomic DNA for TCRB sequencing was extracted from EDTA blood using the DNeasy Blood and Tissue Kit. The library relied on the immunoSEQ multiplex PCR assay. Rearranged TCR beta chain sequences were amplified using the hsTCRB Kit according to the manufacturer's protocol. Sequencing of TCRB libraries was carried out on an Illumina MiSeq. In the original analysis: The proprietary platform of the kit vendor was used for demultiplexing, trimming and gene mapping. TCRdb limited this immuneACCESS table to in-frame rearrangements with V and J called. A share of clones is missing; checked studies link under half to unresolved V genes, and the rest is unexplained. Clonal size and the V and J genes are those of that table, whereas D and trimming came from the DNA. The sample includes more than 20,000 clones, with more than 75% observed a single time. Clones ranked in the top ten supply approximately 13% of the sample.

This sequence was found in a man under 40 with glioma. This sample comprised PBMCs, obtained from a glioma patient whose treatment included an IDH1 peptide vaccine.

The nucleotides are TGCGCCAGCAGCTTGGCCGGGACAGGGAATGAAAAACTGTTTTTT. Translated, it reads CASSLAGTGNEKLFF. The receptor chain draws on TRBV5-1 and TRBJ1-4; 9 central bases correspond to TRBD1. Here V drops 0 bases and J drops 5 bases, and the junction holds 2 bases not matched to any gene. There are 15 amino acids in the CDR3, from cysteine to phenylalanine inclusive. The CDR3 DNA has 45 bases and is translated from base 1. According to the germline V gene, CDR1 reads SGHRS and CDR2 reads YFSETQ.